These 7 T cell receptor beta chains originate from one sample sequenced in a study of blood T cell repertoires in COVID-19. The assay was immunoSEQ multiplex PCR, and TCRdb's table has in-frame clones only and misses some. The table has hundreds of thousands of clones, roughly 80% seen once; the top ten hold roughly 12%. The sample consisted of peripheral blood. All receptors come from a woman in her fifties or sixties with active or convalescent COVID-19.

V usage is TRBV5-8 and J usage is TRBJ2-2; TRBD1 agrees at 7 bases. Germline V lookup: CDR1 SGHTS, CDR2 YDEGEE. This CDR3 region has 16 residues. The junction had 8 bases not matched to a gene; V was cut back by 4 bases and J by 2 bases. The CDR3: CASSRRQGPNTGELFF. In DNA, the CDR3 is TGTGCCAGCAGCCGTCGACAGGGACCAAACACCGGGGAGCTGTTTTTT. Combining the CDR3 with reference TRBV5-8 and TRBJ2-2 gives the whole variable domain EAGVTQSPTHLIKTRGQQATLRCSPISGHTSVYWYQQALGLGLQFLLWYDEGEERNRGNFPPRFSGRQFPNYSSELNVNALELEDSALYLCASSRRQGPNTGELFFGEGSRLTVL.

The V call is TRBV15, the J call TRBJ1-5; D may be TRBD1 (6 bases). The CDR3 has 16 amino acids. The V and J ends lost 5 bases and 2 bases respectively, with 16 bases between them. Germline CDR1 reads LNHNV; CDR2 reads YYDKDF (reference sequence). DNA of the CDR3: TGTGCCACCAGCGCTACTAGGGGGTTGGGCAATCAGCCCCAGCATTTT. Protein: CATSATRGLGNQPQHF.

J is TRBJ1-2 and V is TRBV3-1 (or the pseudogene TRBV3-2), with 11 bases identical to TRBD1. Germline V gene data show CDR1 as LGHDT and CDR2 as YNNKEL (reference sequence). V was pared by 0 bases and J by 8 bases, with 8 bases of the junction left unmatched. This CDR3 has 16 residues. As DNA, the CDR3 is TGTGCCAGCAGCCAAGATCTCCGGACAGGGGGCAGGGGCTACACCTTC. This translates into CASSQDLRTGGRGYTF.

A few counts support this clone. The rearrangement uses TRBV4-1 and TRBJ2-1; D is perhaps TRBD2 (6 bases). Trimming stripped 1 base from V and 5 bases from J, with 15 bases between. The CDR3 runs to 16 residues. Germline CDR1 is MGHRA and CDR2 is YSYEKL. As DNA, the CDR3 is TGCGCCAGCAGCCAAGGGGTTGGGGACTGGAACAATGAGCAGTTCTTC. Translating gives CASSQGVGDWNNEQFF.

V usage is TRBV30 and J usage is TRBJ2-3, with D perhaps matching TRBD1 (5 bases). V lost 4 bases to trimming and J lost 4 bases, with 9 bases between them. The CDR3 totals 12 residues. CDR1 and CDR2 from the germline V gene are GTSNPN and SVGIG (reference sequence). The CDR3 coding sequence is TGTGCCTGGACCCAGGGTTCAGATACGCAGTATTTT. Translation: CAWTQGSDTQYF.

This clone was recorded once. The chain couples TRBV13 to TRBJ1-3; D remains ambiguous. CDR3 length: 17 amino acids. CDR1 is PRHDT, CDR2 FYEKMQ, per germline (reference sequence). The V end was cut by 5 bases, the J end by 0 bases, with 17 bases between. The CDR3 DNA is TGTGCCAGCAGCCGAGGGCTTGCAGCTTACTCTGGAAACACCATATATTTT. It translates to CASSRGLAAYSGNTIYF. The entire variable domain, with the rest obtained from reference TRBV13 and TRBJ1-3, is as follows: AAGVIQSPRHLIKEKRETATLKCYPIPRHDTVYWYQQGPGQDPQFLISFYEKMQSDKGSIPDRFSAQQFSDYHSELNMSSLELGDSALYFCASSRGLAAYSGNTIYFGEGSWLTVV.

V gene TRBV11-2 combines with J gene TRBJ2-7; perhaps TRBD1 as D (6 bases). Germline V lookup: CDR1 SGHAT, CDR2 FQNNGV. V gave up 1 base and J gave up 2 bases, with 12 bases separating them. The CDR3 runs 15 residues. In DNA form, the CDR3 reads TGTGCCAGCAGCTTAGGTGGACAGAACGCCTACGAGCAGTACTTC. Residues: CASSLGGQNAYEQYF. The full variable domain, rest sourced from reference TRBV11-2 and TRBJ2-7, is EAGVAQSPRYKIIEKRQSVAFWCNPISGHATLYWYQQILGQGPKLLIQFQNNGVVDDSQLPKDRFSAERLKGVDSTLKIQPAKLEDSAVYLCASSLGGQNAYEQYFGPGTRLTVT.